These 30 T cell receptor beta chains were sequenced from one sample in a study of T cells in narcolepsy. Profiling relied on immunoSEQ multiplex PCR, and the TCRdb table lists in-frame clones only, not all of them. This sample has tens of thousands of clones, with approximately 86% found just once. Sequenced input: CD45RA- memory CD4+ T cells from PBMCs. The receptors derive from a human donor with narcolepsy.

V usage is TRBV6-5 and J usage is TRBJ2-2; D call uncertain. V lost 6 bases to trimming and J lost 5 bases, with 13 bases between them. The CDR3 consists of 14 residues. Germline lookup yields CDR1 MNHEY and CDR2 SVGAGI. This CDR3 reads CASRVSTGTGELFF. The CDR3 DNA reads as TGTGCCAGCAGGGTATCAACGGGTACCGGGGAGCTGTTTTTT.

The rearrangement links TRBV5-4 to TRBJ2-5, with D perhaps TRBD1 (5 bases). The ends were cut back, 4 bases at V and 4 bases at J, with 8 bases in the middle. The germline gives CDR1 SGHNT, CDR2 YYREEE (reference sequence). This CDR3 region has 12 residues. The CDR3 protein is CASSPDRETQYF. The CDR3 nucleotides are TGTGCCAGCAGCCCAGACAGAGAGACCCAGTACTTC. Combining the CDR3 with reference TRBV5-4 and TRBJ2-5 gives the whole variable domain ETGVTQSPTHLIKTRGQQVTLRCSSQSGHNTVSWYQQALGQGPQFIFQYYREEENGRGNFPPRFSGLQFPNYSSELNVNALELDDSALYLCASSPDRETQYFGPGTRLLVL.

The chain couples TRBV6-1 to TRBJ2-7; D call uncertain. Trimming cost V 7 bases and J 6 bases, with 13 bases left between them. Germline V lookup: CDR1 MNHNS, CDR2 SASEGT. The CDR3 runs 12 residues. The CDR3 region has the DNA TGTGCCAGCACCAAGGACGGGTTCGAGCAGTACTTC. Protein product: CASTKDGFEQYF.

The chain carries TRBV7-9 and TRBJ2-2, with 7 bases lining up with TRBD1. Per the germline V gene, CDR1 is SEHNR and CDR2 is FQNEAQ (reference sequence). With 7 bases clipped from V and 1 base from J, the junction kept 9 bases outside the gene matches. The CDR3 contains 16 residues. The chain's CDR3 is CASTPGSGGNTGELFF. The CDR3 bases are TGTGCCAGCACTCCCGGATCAGGGGGGAACACCGGGGAGCTGTTTTTT.

The J gene is TRBJ2-6, the V gene TRBV7-2; D call uncertain. There are 15 residues in the CDR3. CDR1 SGHTA and CDR2 FQGNSA come from the germline V gene. Trimming left V 1 base short and J 0 bases short, with 4 bases between. CDR3 protein: CASSLGFSGANVLTF. The CDR3 coding sequence is TGTGCCAGCAGCTTAGGGTTCTCTGGGGCCAACGTCCTGACTTTC. The full variable domain, its missing parts supplied by reference TRBV7-2 and TRBJ2-6, is GAGVSQSPSNKVTEKGKDVELRCDPISGHTALYWYRQSLGQGLEFLIYFQGNSAPDKSGLPSDRFSAERTGGSVSTLTIQRTQQEDSAVYLCASSLGFSGANVLTFGAGSRLTVL.

This chain links TRBV9 with TRBJ1-2, with a tentative D call TRBD1 (5 bases). CDR1 and CDR2 (germline): SGDLS, YYNGEE. Trimming removed 1 base at V and 7 bases at J, with 14 bases between. The CDR3 length is 14 residues. The chain's CDR3 is CASSVNVGTGGYTF. CDR3 DNA: TGTGCCAGCAGCGTAAATGTAGGGACCGGTGGCTACACCTTC.

This clone was counted once. The chain carries TRBV6-1 and TRBJ2-3, with D maybe TRBD1 (6 bases). Germline-derived CDR1 and CDR2 are MNHNS and SASEGT. Trimming pared 4 bases from V and 0 bases from J, leaving 20 bases between. The CDR3 length is 18 residues. CDR3 nucleotide sequence: TGTGCCAGCAGTGTAACTTCCTTACAGGGTGGGAGCACAGATACGCAGTATTTT. Its translation is CASSVTSLQGGSTDTQYF.

This clone is a singleton in its sample. The V gene is TRBV5-4, the J gene TRBJ1-4; D perhaps matches TRBD1 (5 bases). The CDR3 has 15 residues. Trimming took 1 base from V and 3 from J, leaving 10 bases between them. Germline CDR1 SGHNT, CDR2 YYREEE (reference sequence). DNA of the CDR3: TGTGCCAGCAGCTTGTTAGGGGATGCTAATGAAAAACTGTTTTTT. It specifies CASSLLGDANEKLFF.

This rearrangement joins TRBV19 to TRBJ1-5; D is perhaps TRBD1 (5 bases). Trimming cost V 6 bases and J 5 bases, with 8 bases left between them. The CDR3 has 12 amino acids. Germline CDR1 reads LNHDA; CDR2 reads SQIVND (reference sequence). The CDR3 region is CASRVGDQPQHF. The CDR3 DNA is TGTGCCAGTAGAGTAGGGGATCAGCCCCAGCATTTT. Filled out from reference TRBV19 and TRBJ1-5, the complete variable domain reads DGGITQSPKYLFRKEGQNVTLSCEQNLNHDAMYWYRQDPGQGLRLIYYSQIVNDFQKGDIAEGYSVSREKKESFPLTVTSAQKNPTAFYLCASRVGDQPQHFGDGTRLSIL.

V gene TRBV18 combines with J gene TRBJ1-2, with D possibly being TRBD1 (6 bases). This CDR3 contains 14 residues. V lost 4 bases and J lost 1, with 10 bases in between. The germline CDR1 and CDR2 sequences are KGHSH and LQKENI. CDR3 sequence reads: CASSRSGDNYGYTF. The CDR3 nucleotides are TGTGCCAGCTCACGATCAGGGGATAACTATGGCTACACCTTC.

The chain has TRBV18 and TRBJ2-1; D ambiguous. V was shortened by 3 bases and J by 9 bases, with 6 bases between the two germline ends. Germline-derived CDR1 and CDR2 are KGHSH and LQKENI. The CDR3 has 11 residues. CDR3 DNA: TGTGCCAGCTCACCCACCTCTGAGCAGTTCTTC. Amino acids: CASSPTSEQFF.

This clone has a handful of counts. This chain joins TRBV7-9 and TRBJ2-7; D unresolved. V was pared by 5 bases and J by 0 bases, with 2 bases between. CDR1 SEHNR and CDR2 FQNEAQ come from the germline V gene (reference sequence). The CDR3 contains 11 residues. CDR3 residues: CASSGSYEQYF. The CDR3 DNA reads TGTGCCAGCAGCGGCTCCTACGAGCAGTACTTC.

The chain has TRBV7-9 and TRBJ1-6; D not resolved. Germline lookup yields CDR1 SEHNR and CDR2 FQNEAQ (reference sequence). The CDR3 has 13 residues. V was pared by 2 bases and J by 7 bases, with 6 bases between. The CDR3 nucleotides read TGTGCCAGCAGCTTAAACGAGAATTCACCCCTCCACTTT. Protein: CASSLNENSPLHF.

The chain joins TRBV7-2 to TRBJ2-1, with unresolved D. CDR1 is SGHTA and CDR2 is FQGNSA in the germline V gene. The CDR3 covers 13 residues. V lost 2 bases, J lost 8 bases, and 10 bases lay in between. The CDR3 nucleotides read TGTGCCAGCAGCTTATTAGGAGCCCATGAGCAGTTCTTC. This sequence encodes CASSLLGAHEQFF. Variable domain in full (rest from reference TRBV7-2 and TRBJ2-1): GAGVSQSPSNKVTEKGKDVELRCDPISGHTALYWYRQSLGQGLEFLIYFQGNSAPDKSGLPSDRFSAERTGGSVSTLTIQRTQQEDSAVYLCASSLLGAHEQFFGPGTRLTVL.

This clone was found once. The chain recombines TRBV9 with TRBJ1-2; TRBD1 aligns across 11 bases. CDR1 is SGDLS, CDR2 YYNGEE, per germline. The CDR3 extends over 15 amino acids. The V and J ends lost 4 bases and 4 bases, in that order; junction bases with no gene match: 6. CDR3 nucleotide sequence: TGTGCCAGCAGCAACACCGGGACAGGGGGCTATGGCTACACCTTC. It encodes CASSNTGTGGYGYTF.

The chain uses TRBV28 and TRBJ1-5; D ambiguous. Germline CDR1 and CDR2: MDHEN and SYDVKM. This CDR3 is built from 13 residues. V lost 6 bases and J 7 bases, leaving 13 bases between the germline ends. The CDR3 nucleotides read TGTGCCAGCAGCCCCTTGGCCCTACAGCCCCAGCATTTT. Amino acids: CASSPLALQPQHF.

DNA of the CDR3: TGTGCCAGCAGCTTAGGGACAGGGGCGTACAATGAGCAGTTCTTC. Protein product: CASSLGTGAYNEQFF. This chain uses TRBV11-2 with TRBJ2-1; 9 nucleotides align to TRBD1. CDR3 length equals 15 residues. The V segment lost 1 base and the J segment 4 bases; nucleotides outside the gene matches: 2. Per germline, CDR1 SGHAT and CDR2 FQNNGV.

The chain couples TRBV2 to TRBJ1-2; 10 bases fit TRBD1. Germline V lookup: CDR1 SNHLY, CDR2 FYNNEI. J lost 6 bases, V lost 5 bases, and 6 bases had no gene match. The CDR3 has 14 residues. As DNA, the CDR3 is TGTGCCAGCAGTCCTACCGGGACAGGGGATGGCTACACCTTC. Its translation: CASSPTGTGDGYTF.

The chain couples TRBV6-6 to TRBJ2-7; no clear D. The CDR3 runs to 11 residues. The V end lost 8 bases, the J end lost 7 bases, and 12 bases lay between the germline ends. CDR1 MNHNY and CDR2 SVGAGI come from the germline V gene (reference sequence). The CDR3 here is CASRLDREQYF. The CDR3 DNA reads TGTGCCAGCCGTCTAGATCGGGAGCAGTACTTC.

The genes are TRBV30 and TRBJ1-5; TRBD1 matches 9 bases. This CDR3 contains 15 residues. The V and J ends lost 1 base and 5 bases, in that order; junction bases with no gene match: 6. CDR1 is GTSNPN and CDR2 is SVGIG in the germline V gene (reference sequence). The CDR3 spells CAWSATGGAYQPQHF. CDR3 nucleotides: TGTGCCTGGAGTGCCACAGGGGGCGCGTATCAGCCCCAGCATTTT.

This chain's CDR3 is CASSLRAGFAGNTIYF. The CDR3 region has the DNA TGTGCCAGCAGCTTGCGAGCTGGGTTTGCTGGAAACACCATATATTTT. The gene calls are TRBV5-6 and TRBJ1-3; D is uncertain. V was cut by 1 base and J by 2 bases, with 13 bases left in between. This CDR3 spans 16 amino acids. CDR1 and CDR2 (germline): SGHDT, YYEEEE.

The chain couples TRBV7-8 to TRBJ1-4; D remains unclear. V lost 5 bases to trimming and J lost 0 bases, with 16 bases between them. Germline assignment: CDR1 SGHVS and CDR2 FQNEAQ. The CDR3 loop spans 17 amino acids. The CDR3 DNA sequence: TGTGCCAGCAGCCATTACCTTCCCCGGACAACTAATGAAAAACTGTTTTTT. Protein product: CASSHYLPRTTNEKLFF. The full variable domain, completed using reference TRBV7-8 and TRBJ1-4, is GAGVSQSPRYKVAKRGQDVALRCDPISGHVSLFWYQQALGQGPEFLTYFQNEAQLDKSGLPSDRFFAERPEGSVSTLKIQRTQQEDSAVYLCASSHYLPRTTNEKLFFGSGTQLSVL.

The rearrangement joins TRBV4-3 to TRBJ1-2; D not certain. In germline, CDR1 is LGHNA, CDR2 YSLEER. V was cut by 0 bases and J by 0 bases, with 5 bases left in between. This CDR3 contains 14 residues. The CDR3: CASSQDYPNYGYTF. The CDR3 DNA follows: TGCGCCAGCAGCCAAGATTATCCTAACTATGGCTACACCTTC.

The chain links TRBV29-1 to TRBJ2-3; D unresolved. Trimming cost V 1 base and J 3 bases, with 5 bases left between them. Per the germline V gene, CDR1 is SQVTM and CDR2 is ANQGSEA. CDR3 length: 12 residues. CDR3 DNA: TGCAGCGTTGAAGTGGGGACAGATACGCAGTATTTT. This codes for CSVEVGTDTQYF.

The chain joins TRBV30 to TRBJ1-2, with D possibly matching TRBD1 (5 bases). The length of the CDR3 is 14 residues. Germline lookup yields CDR1 GTSNPN and CDR2 SVGIG (reference sequence). V was trimmed by 1 base and J by 5 bases, leaving 14 bases between them. Here the CDR3 reads CAWSAQTGGYGYTF. CDR3 in DNA: TGTGCCTGGAGTGCCCAGACGGGGGGGTATGGCTACACCTTC.

With respect to this clone: The sample carries other DNA sequences with the same CDR3. The chain carries TRBV7-2 and TRBJ2-2; 10 bases map to TRBD2. Germline CDR1 SGHTA, CDR2 FQGNSA. This CDR3 is built from 16 residues. Unmatched junction bases numbered 12, after V lost 7 bases and J lost 7 bases. CDR3 sequence: CASTLYSGRGHGELFF. CDR3 nucleotides: TGTGCCAGCACCTTGTACAGCGGGAGGGGGCACGGGGAGCTGTTTTTT.

The DNA of the CDR3 is TGCGCCAGCAGCTTGGAAGCGGTCCTCTCTGGAAACACCATATATTTT. Its protein is CASSLEAVLSGNTIYF. V and J are TRBV5-1 and TRBJ1-3; no clear D. This CDR3 has 16 residues. V lost 0 bases to trimming and J lost 0 bases, with 10 bases between them. Germline V lookup: CDR1 SGHRS, CDR2 YFSETQ.

This chain links TRBV6-5 with TRBJ2-7; 8 nucleotides match TRBD1. The germline V gene encodes CDR1 MNHEY and CDR2 SVGAGI. The junction had 3 bases not matched to a gene; V was cut back by 2 bases and J by 3 bases. The CDR3 totals 14 residues. The CDR3 nucleotides are TGTGCCAGCAGTTACACTGGACAGGGCTACGAGCAGTACTTC. The encoded protein is CASSYTGQGYEQYF.

The V and J genes are TRBV9 and TRBJ1-1, with 7 bases lining up with TRBD1. Losses at the gene ends were 3 bases for V and 2 bases for J; bases not matched to a gene: 7. The germline gives CDR1 SGDLS, CDR2 YYNGEE. This CDR3 has 15 amino acids. CDR3 in amino acids: CASSATGTVNTEAFF. CDR3 coding DNA: TGTGCCAGCAGCGCCACCGGGACAGTTAACACTGAAGCTTTCTTT.

The gene calls are TRBV30 and TRBJ2-5; TRBD1 matches 7 bases. CDR1 and CDR2 (germline): GTSNPN, SVGIG (reference sequence). Trimming at V came to 2 bases and at J to 6 bases, leaving 12 bases not matched to a gene. This CDR3 has 15 amino acids. In DNA form, the CDR3 reads TGTGCCTGGAGTCGACCGACAGGGTGGGGGAAGACCCAGTACTTC. It codes for CAWSRPTGWGKTQYF.